The clone carrying this TCR beta chain was detected a few times. The CDR3 runs to 17 residues. CDR1 is LNHDA, CDR2 SQIVND, per germline (reference sequence). Trimming left V 1 base short and J 0 bases short, with 13 bases between. Regarding time point: newly diagnosed GD, antithyroid drugs for less than 3 months. Scientists built the TCR library using RNA that was extracted from PBMCs. Roughly 9.2 milliliters of peripheral blood were drawn into EDTA tubes. The data are from a study of regulatory T cells in long-lasting Graves disease. The authors built TCR beta libraries using iRepertoire HTBI primers and Arm-PCR of CDR3 regions. One entry per CDR3 protein results from TCRdb running MiXCR on the multiplex PCR reads. The table lists 410,000 or so distinct CDR3 sequences, about 15% of them singletons. The sample also formed part of further work on T cells in Graves' hyperthyroidism and ophthalmopathy. That work states: TCR CDR3 underwent first-round RT-PCR with the HTBI primer set.

The chain couples TRBV19 to TRBJ2-1; no firm D call. Sequenced material: peripheral blood mononuclear cells (PBMCs), taken at new diagnosis, from a patient treated with antithyroid drugs. The clonotype was recovered from a woman aged 25 to 39 with Graves disease. CDR3 nucleotides: TGTGCCAGTAGTATAGTACTTGGCCACTACTCCTACAATGAGCAGTTCTTC. It yields the protein CASSIVLGHYSYNEQFF.